This T cell receptor beta chain was identified during a study of T cells in tuberculosis. Produced via immunoSEQ multiplex PCR; TCRdb's table is partial and in-frame only. This sample yields around 25,000 clones, of which around nine tenths are seen a single time; 15% to 20% belongs to the top ten. CDR1 and CDR2 from the germline V gene are LNHDA and SQIVND (reference sequence). V lost 2 bases, J lost 1 base, and 9 bases lay in between. This CDR3 has 14 residues. The sequence was obtained from a donor between 10 and 29 years old with latent tuberculosis or without tuberculosis infection. Some clones in this sample may be carry-over from other donors' samples. The V gene is TRBV19, the J gene TRBJ2-7; D gene ambiguous. Sequencing used PBMCs. DNA for the CDR3: TGTGCCAGTAGTATAAGCGCAGCATCCTACGAGCAGTACTTC. Protein sequence: CASSISAASYEQYF.